Detailed here is one T cell receptor (beta chain). In the study's own analysis: By means of reference gene primer amplification, nucleated cell counts were estimated. Sequencing was performed with immunoSEQ multiplex PCR; in TCRdb, only in-frame clones are kept and a portion is missing. V, J and clone size derive from that table, while D and trimming were established from the DNA sequence. The table lists tens of thousands of clones, about nine tenths of them singletons. During active infection, Seattle patients enrolled and were then monitored through disease. The data stem from a study of blood T cell repertoires in COVID-19. In the study overall: Whether acute or convalescent, the COVID-19 samples came from the United States, Italy and Spain. PBMCs, B-cell-depleted T cells, or T cells provided the cDNA or gDNA that made up the material.

The CDR3 contains 13 residues. Germline trimming cut 5 bases from V and 4 bases from J; bases unmatched to any gene: 2. Germline CDR1 and CDR2: SEHNR and FQNEAQ (reference sequence). Sequencing was carried out using peripheral blood. The receptor was derived from a woman of 80 years or more with COVID-19, enrolled during active disease. V gene TRBV7-9 combines with J gene TRBJ2-1; 7 bases map to TRBD2. This chain's CDR3 is CASSQLAYNEQFF. The DNA for the CDR3 is TGTGCCAGCAGCCAACTAGCGTACAATGAGCAGTTCTTC.